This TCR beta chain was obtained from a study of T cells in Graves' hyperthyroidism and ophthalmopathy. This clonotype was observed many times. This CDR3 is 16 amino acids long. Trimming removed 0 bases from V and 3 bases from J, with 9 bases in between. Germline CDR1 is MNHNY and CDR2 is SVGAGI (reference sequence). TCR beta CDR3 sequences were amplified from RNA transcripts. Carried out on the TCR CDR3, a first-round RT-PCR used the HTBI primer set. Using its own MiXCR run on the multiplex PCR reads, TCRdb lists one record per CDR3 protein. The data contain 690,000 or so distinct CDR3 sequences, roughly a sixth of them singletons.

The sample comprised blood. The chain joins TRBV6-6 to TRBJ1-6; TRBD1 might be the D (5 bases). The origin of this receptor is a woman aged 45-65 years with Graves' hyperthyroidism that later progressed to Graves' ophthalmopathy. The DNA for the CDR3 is TGTGCCAGCAGTTACTCGGGGGGGGGCTATAATTCACCCCTCCACTTT. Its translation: CASSYSGGGYNSPLHF.